The 22 T cell receptor beta chains below all came from one sample that was sequenced in a study of blood T cell repertoires in COVID-19. Some clones are missing from TCRdb's copy, which holds only in-frame ones; the method was immunoSEQ multiplex PCR. The sample contains over 50,000 clones, roughly 87% of which appear only once. What was sequenced was peripheral blood. Receptors were obtained from a human donor in a cohort sampled during active COVID-19.

The V and J genes are TRBV7-9 and TRBJ1-1; D ambiguous. This CDR3 has 14 residues. Germline CDR1 SEHNR, CDR2 FQNEAQ (reference sequence). V lost 4 bases and J 2 bases, leaving 11 bases between the germline ends. CDR3 coding DNA: TGTGCCAGCAGCTCTGGACTGCTAAACACTGAAGCTTTCTTT. The encoded protein is CASSSGLLNTEAFF.

This clone was recorded a few times. V and J are TRBV7-2 and TRBJ1-6, with D tentatively TRBD1 (5 bases). The CDR3 loop spans 13 amino acids. Looked up from germline, CDR1 is SGHTA and CDR2 is FQGNSA. V lost 5 bases to trimming and J lost 7 bases, with 9 bases between them. CDR3 DNA sequence: TGTGCCAGCAGCCTGGACATGAATTCACCCCTCCACTTT. It translates to CASSLDMNSPLHF.

The chain employs TRBV4-1 and TRBJ2-3; TRBD2 matches at 9 bases. The V and J ends lost 1 base and 6 bases, in that order; junction bases with no gene match: 8. This CDR3 is built from 16 residues. The V gene's germline CDR1 is MGHRA and CDR2 YSYEKL. CDR3: CASSQVAGGPADTQYF. CDR3 bases: TGCGCCAGCAGCCAAGTTGCGGGAGGGCCTGCGGATACGCAGTATTTT.

The chain recombines TRBV12-1 with TRBJ2-5; the table's D call, TRBD2, was not checked against the DNA. TRBV12-1 is a pseudogene. This CDR3 spans 17 amino acids. For the CDR3, the DNA is TGTGCCAGCAGCTTTATACTAGCGGGAGGGGGAGAAGAGACCCAGTACTTC. It is translated as CASSFILAGGGEETQYF.

The chain joins TRBV9 to TRBJ2-1; D uncertain. Germline V gene lookup returns CDR1 SGDLS and CDR2 YYNGEE. V shed 2 bases and J shed 2 bases, with 14 bases lying between them. The length of the CDR3 is 16 residues. For the CDR3, the DNA is TGTGCCAGCAGCGTGGGTCCGGCGGAAACCTACAATGAGCAGTTCTTC. Protein product: CASSVGPAETYNEQFF.

V is TRBV4-2 and J is TRBJ1-1; D remains unclear. V dropped 0 bases and J dropped 5 bases, with 16 bases sitting between them. Germline V gene sequence: CDR1 LGHNA, CDR2 YNFKEQ. The CDR3 consists of 16 residues. CDR3: CASSQEGSARETEAFF. Here the CDR3 DNA reads TGTGCCAGCAGCCAAGAAGGTTCGGCAAGGGAGACTGAAGCTTTCTTT.

This chain connects TRBV2 to TRBJ2-5; D not resolved. The J call may be wrong; the DNA end is better matched by TRBJ2-7. Germline V CDR1 and CDR2: SNHLY, FYNNEI. The CDR3 extends over 12 amino acids. CDR3: CASSDGPYEQYF. The DNA of the CDR3 is TGTGCCAGCAGTGACGGTCCCTACGAGCAGTACTTC.

This chain joins TRBV23-1 and TRBJ2-1, with D perhaps TRBD1 (5 bases). TRBV23-1 is marked as an open reading frame, function uncertain. This CDR3 has 16 residues. The V and J ends lost 0 bases and 8 bases respectively, with 17 bases between them. The CDR3 loop reads CASSQSTTGPRDEQFF. The CDR3 DNA is TGCGCCAGCAGTCAATCGACCACAGGTCCGAGAGATGAGCAGTTCTTC.

The V call is TRBV28, the J call TRBJ1-2; D gene unclear. Germline lookup yields CDR1 MDHEN and CDR2 SYDVKM. CDR3 length: 12 amino acids. V shed 10 bases and J shed 5 bases, with 14 bases lying between them. CDR3 protein: CATSGRGYGYTF. CDR3 sequence (DNA): TGTGCCACCTCGGGCAGAGGGTATGGCTACACCTTC.

This chain connects TRBV28 to TRBJ1-5, with D possibly matching TRBD1 (5 bases). The V gene's germline CDR1 is MDHEN and CDR2 SYDVKM. This CDR3 spans 15 amino acids. The V end lost 6 bases, the J end lost 5 bases, and 17 bases lay between the germline ends. CDR3 amino acids: CASRTAGTADQPQHF. Written as DNA, the CDR3 is TGTGCCAGCAGGACTGCCGGGACTGCCGATCAGCCCCAGCATTTT.

This sequence joins TRBV4-3 and TRBJ1-4; a weak D match, TRBD1 (5 bases). This CDR3 contains 15 residues. V lost 0 bases and J 7 bases, leaving 12 bases between the germline ends. Germline V gene lookup returns CDR1 LGHNA and CDR2 YSLEER. The CDR3 DNA reads as TGCGCCAGCAGCCAAGAGGGGGGGAGAGGTGAAAAACTGTTTTTT. It specifies CASSQEGGRGEKLFF.

Written as DNA, the CDR3 is TGTGCCAGTAGTATAGACACTACGACTGAAGCTTTCTTT. Its translation is CASSIDTTTEAFF. The genes are TRBV19 and TRBJ1-1; D unclear. V dropped 0 bases and J dropped 5 bases, with 7 bases sitting between them. Germline CDR1 and CDR2: LNHDA and SQIVND (reference sequence). The CDR3 is 13 residues long.

This chain uses TRBV4-2 with TRBJ2-7, with 10 nucleotides matching TRBD2. The V gene end was trimmed by 3 bases and the J gene end by 0 bases; junction bases not matched to a gene: 2. The CDR3 contains 15 residues. Germline V gene sequence: CDR1 LGHNA, CDR2 YNFKEQ. CDR3 amino acids: CASSHPSGSSYEQYF. In DNA, the CDR3 is TGTGCCAGCAGCCATCCTAGCGGGAGCTCCTACGAGCAGTACTTC.

In DNA, the CDR3 is TGTGCCAGCAGCGTATCCGGGGATCGCAATCAGCCCCAGCATTTT. This translates into CASSVSGDRNQPQHF. The chain couples TRBV2 to TRBJ1-5; D remains ambiguous. V was cut by 6 bases and J by 2 bases, with 14 bases left in between. The CDR3 totals 15 residues. Per the germline V gene, CDR1 is SNHLY and CDR2 is FYNNEI.

The V gene is TRBV19, the J gene TRBJ2-2, with TRBD1 as a possible D gene (6 bases). This CDR3 has 14 amino acids. V shed 4 bases and J shed 3 bases, with 9 bases lying between them. Germline V gene sequence: CDR1 LNHDA, CDR2 SQIVND (reference sequence). The CDR3 sequence is CASSTPGDTGELFF. The CDR3 bases are TGTGCCAGTAGTACCCCAGGGGACACCGGGGAGCTGTTTTTT. Full variable domain (outside the CDR3, taken from reference TRBV19 and TRBJ2-2): DGGITQSPKYLFRKEGQNVTLSCEQNLNHDAMYWYRQDPGQGLRLIYYSQIVNDFQKGDIAEGYSVSREKKESFPLTVTSAQKNPTAFYLCASSTPGDTGELFFGEGSRLTVL.

The rearrangement links TRBV12-3 or TRBV12-4 to TRBJ1-2; 9 nucleotides agree with TRBD1. The trim removed 7 bases at V and 4 bases at J, leaving 4 bases unmatched. This CDR3 is built from 13 residues. As DNA, the CDR3 is TGTGCCAGCACTCTGACAGGGGGCTATGGCTACACCTTC. This encodes CASTLTGGYGYTF.

The chain uses TRBV9 and TRBJ1-6; the match to TRBD1 covers 9 bases. Germline V gene sequence: CDR1 SGDLS, CDR2 YYNGEE. The CDR3 is made up of 15 amino acids. V shed 0 bases, J shed 7 bases, and the junction held 2 bases outside the gene matches. Here the CDR3 DNA reads TGTGCCAGCAGCGTAGGAGGGACAGGGAATTCACCCCTCCACTTT. Translation gives CASSVGGTGNSPLHF.

J is TRBJ2-5 and V is TRBV28, with 10 bases matching TRBD2. The CDR3 contains 14 residues. The V gene end was trimmed by 3 bases and the J gene end by 7 bases; junction bases not matched to a gene: 5. Germline CDR1 reads MDHEN; CDR2 reads SYDVKM. The CDR3 protein is CASSLASGRGTQYF. The CDR3 DNA is TGTGCCAGCAGTTTGGCTAGCGGGAGAGGGACCCAGTACTTC.

This clone was seen only once. This chain links TRBV6-5 with TRBJ1-2; tentative D call: TRBD1 (5 bases). The CDR3 runs to 14 residues. V lost 0 bases and J 8 bases, leaving 13 bases between the germline ends. From germline, CDR1 is MNHEY and CDR2 SVGAGI. The DNA for the CDR3 is TGTGCCAGCAGTTACTCCACAGGCACAGGCGGCTACACCTTC. Translated, it gives CASSYSTGTGGYTF.

The gene calls are TRBV3-1 (or the pseudogene TRBV3-2) and TRBJ2-2, with D maybe TRBD2 (5 bases). This CDR3 has 15 amino acids. The germline CDR1 and CDR2 sequences are LGHDT and YNNKEL (reference sequence). The V end lost 4 bases, the J end lost 5 bases, and 14 bases lay between the germline ends. CDR3 sequence: CASSPGGAETGELFF. CDR3 bases: TGTGCCAGCAGCCCCGGAGGAGCGGAGACCGGGGAGCTGTTTTTT.

V is TRBV7-9 and J is TRBJ1-2, with TRBD1 identical over 9 bases. The CDR3 consists of 16 residues. The germline CDR1 and CDR2 sequences are SEHNR and FQNEAQ (reference sequence). Trimming removed 5 bases from V and 8 bases from J; junction bases left unmatched: 15. CDR3 residues: CASSAQSGTGKGGYTF. The CDR3 region has the DNA TGTGCCAGCAGCGCGCAATCCGGGACAGGGAAGGGCGGCTACACCTTC.

The chain joins TRBV7-9 to TRBJ2-5; TRBD1 matches 9 bases. J gave up 5 bases and V 5 bases, and 9 bases lay outside the gene matches. Looked up from germline, CDR1 is SEHNR and CDR2 is FQNEAQ (reference sequence). The CDR3 runs to 15 residues. CDR3 protein: CASSIRQGVRETQYF. The CDR3 DNA is TGTGCCAGCAGCATCCGACAGGGGGTAAGGGAGACCCAGTACTTC. Full variable domain (rest looked up from reference TRBV7-9 and TRBJ2-5): DTGVSQNPRHKITKRGQNVTFRCDPISEHNRLYWYRQTLGQGPEFLTYFQNEAQLEKSRLLSDRFSAERPKGSFSTLEIQRTEQGDSAMYLCASSIRQGVRETQYFGPGTRLLVL.